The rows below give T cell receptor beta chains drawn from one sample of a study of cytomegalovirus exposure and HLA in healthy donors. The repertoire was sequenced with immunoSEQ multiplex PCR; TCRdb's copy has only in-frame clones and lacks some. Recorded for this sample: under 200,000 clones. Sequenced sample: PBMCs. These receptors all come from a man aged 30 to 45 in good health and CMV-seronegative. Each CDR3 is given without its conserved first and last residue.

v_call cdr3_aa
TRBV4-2 ASSQATSRGVIGELF
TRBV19 ASLSPGQELSYT
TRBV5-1 ASSQEGVNEQF
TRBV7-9 ASSDGGHSNQPQH
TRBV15 ATSSPSVDEQF
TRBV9 ASSVAVVYNEQF
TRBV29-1 SAREREGFDTDTQY
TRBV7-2 ASSLTRNTEAF
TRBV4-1 ASSQGARGNTIY
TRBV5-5 ASSLLPLAYPGDGGYT
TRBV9 ASSYAGGLADTQY
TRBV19 AIRDSANEKLF
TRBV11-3 ASSLGPGGLSTEAF
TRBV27 ASKEGYKDYQPQH
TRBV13 ASSPTSRGVETQY
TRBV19 ASSSRGLADTEAF
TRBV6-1 ASSLADISDTQY
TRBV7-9 ASSLRGNTEAF
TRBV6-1 ASDRDRGRGEQY
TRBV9 ASSPQQSTDPTGEQF
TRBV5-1 ASSLGQNTGELF
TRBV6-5 ASSYTSYNQPQH
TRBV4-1 ASSQQPTEHTEAF
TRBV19 ASSIGRLARSYEQY
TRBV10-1 ASSVTGGMDTQY
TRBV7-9 ASRSTSSLGNEQF
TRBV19 ASSARGLAAYNEQF
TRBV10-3 AIKGRADYNEQF
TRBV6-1 ASSAPLGRGTDTQY
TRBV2 ASSPGQLYGYT
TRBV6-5 ASSSNRGRGTEAF
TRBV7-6 ASSSTYRGDWYGYT
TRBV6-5 ASSYSYRDNSPLH
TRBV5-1 ASSGTGVVSSGETQY
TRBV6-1 ASSDGTGVIGYT
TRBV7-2 ASSLGPIRGYEQY
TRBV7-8 ASSTPLEGEGNTIY
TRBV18 ASSDGTNGNTIY
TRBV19 ASTPGWAGTSQETQY
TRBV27 ASNIDNPLPYNEQF
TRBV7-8 ASSTTGNTYEQY
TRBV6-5 ASRPGVFYEQY
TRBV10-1 ASSEGGLAGLPYEQY
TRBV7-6 ASSLGSGAEAF
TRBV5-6 ASSLAVEWSTDTQY
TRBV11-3 ASSLEPGSQPQH
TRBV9 ASSVDHADTQY
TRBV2 ASSLYEQY
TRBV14 ASSPLAGGGETQY
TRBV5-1 ASSLELRGSGTGNTIY
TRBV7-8 ASSLRPPGGNTGELF
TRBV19 ASSSLLGNEQF
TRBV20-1 SARAEEAF
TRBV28 ASSLSAGLDGYT
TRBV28 ASSPPWTGGYTDTQY
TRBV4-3 ASSQGARGEQY
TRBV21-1 ASSRGTSGRKITSSGELF
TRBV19 ASSTLLPGNRQTQY